This T cell receptor beta chain appears in the sequencing data of a study of graft-versus-host responses after intestinal transplantation. As to this clone: Its specificity is unknown.

Using immunoSEQ multiplex PCR, the repertoire was profiled, and TCRdb retains in-frame clones only, with some absent. The top ten clones hold about 0.4% of a sample with fewer than 95,000 clones, less than 95% of them seen once. V was clipped by 3 bases and J by 4 bases; unmatched bases: 4. This CDR3 comprises 14 residues. Germline CDR1 and CDR2: SGHTA and FQGNSA. The TCR sequence derives from a human donor who was the organ donor for an intestinal transplant. The J gene is TRBJ2-7, the V gene TRBV7-2; the match to TRBD2 covers 9 bases. The input for sequencing was unstimulated CD8+ T cells sorted from spleen or lymph node cells, taken before transplant. CDR3 amino acids: CASSLGLAGYEQYF. The DNA for the CDR3 is TGTGCCAGCAGCTTGGGACTAGCAGGGTACGAGCAGTACTTC. Together with reference TRBV7-2 and TRBJ2-7, the CDR3 gives the full variable domain: GAGVSQSPSNKVTEKGKDVELRCDPISGHTALYWYRQSLGQGLEFLIYFQGNSAPDKSGLPSDRFSAERTGGSVSTLTIQRTQQEDSAVYLCASSLGLAGYEQYFGPGTRLTVT.